This T cell receptor (beta chain) originates from a study of vaccination effects on CD4 cells after COVID-19. Study-level information: A couple of convalescent pre-vaccine samples were taken 142 and 148 days post-diagnosis. Overall study results and limits: Whether induced by infection or by vaccine, clones showed marked clonal contraction late after vaccination.

Concerning this clone: The antigen is undetermined.

Some clones are missing from TCRdb's copy, which holds only in-frame ones; the method was immunoSEQ multiplex PCR. The data hold about 46,000 clones, with roughly four fifths observed a single time. Cells that had been cultured for roughly 9 days were the source of isolated CD4+ T cells. SARS-CoV-2 infection was confirmed by PCR in the person between March and December 2020. Fresh IL-2-containing medium replaced half the medium on days 3 and 7. Germline CDR1 reads LGHNA; CDR2 reads YNFKEQ. The CDR3 is 13 residues long. Trimming took off 4 bases at V and 3 bases at J, with 9 bases between the two ends.

The chain carries TRBV4-2 and TRBJ1-1; perhaps TRBD1 as D (5 bases). The sequencing used CD4+ T cells from PBMCs cultured without peptide, collected before COVID-19 vaccination. This TCR came from a human donor who had a prior SARS-CoV-2 infection. The CDR3 DNA reads as TGTGCCAGCAGCCCCGACAGAGACACTGAAGCTTTCTTT. Its translation: CASSPDRDTEAFF.